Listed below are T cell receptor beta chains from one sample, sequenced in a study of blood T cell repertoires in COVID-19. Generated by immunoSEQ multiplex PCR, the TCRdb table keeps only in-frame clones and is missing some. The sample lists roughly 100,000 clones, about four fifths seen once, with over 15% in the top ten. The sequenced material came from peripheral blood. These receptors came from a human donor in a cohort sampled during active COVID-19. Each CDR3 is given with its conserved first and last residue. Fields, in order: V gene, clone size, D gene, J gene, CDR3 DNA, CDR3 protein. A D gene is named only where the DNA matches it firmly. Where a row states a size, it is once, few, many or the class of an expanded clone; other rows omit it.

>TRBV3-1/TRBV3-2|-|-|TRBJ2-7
TGTGCCAGCAGCCACTCCGGGAGCAGAGTCTACGAGCAGTACTTC
CASSHSGSRVYEQYF
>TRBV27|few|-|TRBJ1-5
TGTGCCAGCAGTTCGAGCGTCCGCAATCAGCCCCAGCATTTT
CASSSSVRNQPQHF
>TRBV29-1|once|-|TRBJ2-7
TGCAGCGTGTCGTCCAGCTCCTACGAGCAGTACTTC
CSVSSSSYEQYF
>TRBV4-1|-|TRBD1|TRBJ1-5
TGCGCCAGCAGCCGAGGGGACAGTTCTAATCAGCCCCAGCATTTT
CASSRGDSSNQPQHF
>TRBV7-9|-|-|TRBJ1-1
TGTGCCAGCAGCTCACAGGCGAACACTGAAGCTTTCTTT
CASSSQANTEAFF
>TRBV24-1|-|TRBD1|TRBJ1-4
TGTGCCACCAGTGGACCGACAGGGACTGGAGAAAAACTGTTTTTT
CATSGPTGTGEKLFF
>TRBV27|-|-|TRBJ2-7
TGTGCCAGCAGTTTCGGGGGCGAGCAGTACTTC
CASSFGGEQYF
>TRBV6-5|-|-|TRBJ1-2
TGTGCCAGCACCCTGGTCCCGCGGGAAGGCTACACCTTC
CASTLVPREGYTF
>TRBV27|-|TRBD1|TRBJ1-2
TGTGCCAGCAGTACCTCCCCGACAGGGGGACGCTATGGCTACACCTTC
CASSTSPTGGRYGYTF
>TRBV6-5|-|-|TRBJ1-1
TGTGCCAGCAGTTTGGTAAGCGCTGAAGCTTTCTTT
CASSLVSAEAFF
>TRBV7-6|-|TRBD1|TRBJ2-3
TGTGCCAGCAGCCGAGAGGGGGCTCGAGATACGCAGTATTTT
CASSREGARDTQYF
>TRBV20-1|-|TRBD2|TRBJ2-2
TGCAGTGCTAGTCGAGCGGGAGGGCTCACCGGGGAGCTGTTTTTT
CSASRAGGLTGELFF
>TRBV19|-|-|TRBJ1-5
TGTGCCAGTAGGGCAGACAGGTCGGGCAATCAGCCCCAGCATTTT
CASRADRSGNQPQHF
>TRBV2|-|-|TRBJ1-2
TGTGCCAGCAGTAGAGACAGGCCGAACTATGGCTACACCTTC
CASSRDRPNYGYTF
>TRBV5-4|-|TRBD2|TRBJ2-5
TGTGCCAGCGGTGCTAGCGGGAGAAGTGGAGAGACCCAGTACTTC
CASGASGRSGETQYF
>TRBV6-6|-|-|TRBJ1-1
TGTGCCAGCAGTTACAAAACAGGGGAAGCTTTCTTT
CASSYKTGEAFF
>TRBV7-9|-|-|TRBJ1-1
TGTGCCAGCAGCACGGGGGGACACCCGAACACTGAAGCTTTCTTT
CASSTGGHPNTEAFF
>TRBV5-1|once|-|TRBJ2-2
TGCGCCAGCAGCTTGTCCGGGGGCACCGGGGAGCTGTTTTTT
CASSLSGGTGELFF
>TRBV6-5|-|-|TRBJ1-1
TGTGCCAGCAGTTACTCGATTGTAGCGAACACTGAAGCTTTCTTT
CASSYSIVANTEAFF
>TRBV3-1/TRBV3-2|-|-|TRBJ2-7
TGTGCCAGCAGCCAAGGGGTTAGCGGCCAGGGTTACTACGAGCAGTACTTC
CASSQGVSGQGYYEQYF